The 5 T cell receptor beta chains in this list originate from one sample, sequenced in a study of T cell responses to AZD1222 COVID-19 vaccine. TCRdb's copy holds only in-frame clones and misses some; the assay was immunoSEQ multiplex PCR. The data show under 130,000 clones, about 92% seen once. The starting material was peripheral blood, obtained on day 0 of AZD1222 vaccination. The receptor set was obtained from an adult in good health.

The rearrangement uses TRBV11-3 and TRBJ2-5, with 7 bases that match TRBD2. Germline CDR1 reads SGHNT; CDR2 reads YENEEA. Losses at the gene ends were 6 bases for V and 5 bases for J; bases not matched to a gene: 12. This CDR3 spans 15 amino acids. CDR3 coding DNA: TGTGCCAGCAGTCCGGGGGGTGGAGACTCCGAGACCCAGTACTTC. Translated: CASSPGGGDSETQYF. The full variable domain, completed using reference TRBV11-3 and TRBJ2-5, is EAGVVQSPRYKIIEKKQPVAFWCNPISGHNTLYWYLQNLGQGPELLIRYENEEAVDDSQLPKDRFSAERLKGVDSTLKIQPAELGDSAVYLCASSPGGGDSETQYFGPGTRLLVL.

V usage is TRBV21-1 and J usage is TRBJ2-3; the DNA was not compared with TRBD2, the D call given in the table. TRBV21-1 is reported as a pseudogene. CDR3 length: 14 residues. The CDR3 loop reads CASSKGAGGDTQYF. CDR3 DNA: TGTGCCAGCAGCAAGGGCGCGGGAGGAGATACGCAGTATTTT.

This chain joins TRBV4-3 and TRBJ1-6; D is undetermined. The CDR3 has 15 residues. Deletions cut 9 bases from V and 3 bases from J, with 15 bases between. Germline CDR1 LGHNA, CDR2 YSLEER. CDR3 in amino acids: CASRRNALYNSPLHF. CDR3 coding DNA: TGCGCCAGTAGGAGGAACGCCCTCTATAATTCACCCCTCCACTTT.

V usage is TRBV10-1 and J usage is TRBJ2-1, with 8 bases identical to TRBD2. V lost 4 bases, J lost 4 bases, and 9 bases stayed unmatched. There are 16 residues in the CDR3. Germline V CDR1 and CDR2: WNHNN, SYGVQD (reference sequence). The DNA for the CDR3 is TGCGCCAGCAGTGGACCCCCCAGCGGGGGTTACAATGAGCAGTTCTTC. Translating it yields CASSGPPSGGYNEQFF.

The table lists this clone with a few counts. The chain has TRBV7-8 and TRBJ1-6, with D uncertain. The CDR3 has 18 amino acids. Germline CDR1 SGHVS, CDR2 FQNEAQ. Trimming stripped 2 bases from V and 3 bases from J, with 17 bases between. CDR3 sequence reads: CASSLTGGRQGYNSPLHF. The CDR3 bases are TGTGCCAGCAGCTTAACCGGAGGGAGACAAGGCTATAATTCACCCCTCCACTTT.